This T cell receptor beta chain derives from a study of T-cell reconstitution after alpha-beta-depleted transplantation in children (dated by TCRdb to about 2016). Looking at the study overall: Using TCR repertoire profiling, the study quantitatively followed how T-cell immune reconstitution unfolded in children after TCRalphabeta/CD19-depleted allogeneic hematopoietic cell transplantation.

The paper as a whole reports these results and caveats: Over subsequent months, a decline in hyperexpanded clone frequencies was noted, and after one year, T-cell counts and TCRbeta diversity were mostly ascribed to newly produced T cells. In some patients, high TCRbeta diversity at day 60 was attributed to recipient T cells and intrathymic progenitors that had survived conditioning. The apparently early recovery of alphabetaT-cell counts about two months after transplant reportedly depended on only several hundred rapidly expanded clones that came from non-depleted graft cells.

Inclusive of the bounding cysteine and phenylalanine, the CDR3 is 14 residues long. Only the CDR3 part of the read is kept: 42 bases, read in frame from the first base. Via the germline V gene (reference sequence), CDR1 is DFQATT and CDR2 SNEGSKA. V has 5 bases trimmed and J has 6 bases trimmed; junction bases matching no gene number 9. Libraries came from PCR. The sequencing machine was an Illumina HiSeq 2500. TCR libraries were prepared with molecular barcoding, using unique molecular identifiers to normalize TCRbeta repertoire quantification. The raw public data were reprocessed by TCRdb itself: fastp quality trimming at Q25, MiXCR clonotype calling, in-frame beta chains only. Every CDR3 protein is listed once, alongside the most common genes and DNA of its rows. For this sample there are about 980,000 distinct CDR3 sequences; roughly 29% appear just once. Of the sample, about 28% falls within the top ten clones.

This clonotype was recorded a few times. The antigen this receptor binds is unknown. No base-level quality is on record; no much larger clone is a single base apart. What this sample's treatment or condition label stands for: allogeneic hematopoietic cell transplantation with graft depleted of TCRalphabeta T cells and CD19 B cells. The children who served as transplant recipients had been given grafts of TCRalphabeta/CD19-depleted allogeneic hematopoietic cells. The sequence joins TRBV20-1 to TRBJ2-1; 8 central bases correspond to TRBD2. The input for sequencing was PBMCs, mostly from graft donor cells, taken 360 days after TCRalphabeta/CD19-depleted stem cell transplant. This clonotype was obtained from a boy younger than two who had a stem cell transplant for SCID, so the T cells may come from the graft donor. The DNA sequence is given as TGCAGTGCTCCCGGGACTAGGGGTGTCAATGAGCAGTTCTTC. Translated, this gives CSAPGTRGVNEQFF.